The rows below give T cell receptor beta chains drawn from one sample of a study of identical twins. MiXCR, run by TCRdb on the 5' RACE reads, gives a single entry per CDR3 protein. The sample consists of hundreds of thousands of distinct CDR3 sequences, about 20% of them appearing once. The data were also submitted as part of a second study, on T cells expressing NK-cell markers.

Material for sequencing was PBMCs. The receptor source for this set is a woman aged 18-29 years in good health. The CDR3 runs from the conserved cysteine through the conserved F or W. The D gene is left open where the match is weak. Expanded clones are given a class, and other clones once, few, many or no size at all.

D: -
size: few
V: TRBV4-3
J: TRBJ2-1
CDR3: CASSQDVYNEQFF
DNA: TGCGCCAGCAGCCAGGACGTCTACAATGAGCAGTTCTTC

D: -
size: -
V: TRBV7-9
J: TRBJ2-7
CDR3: CASSSHGGQAYEQYF
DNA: TGTGCCAGCAGCTCCCATGGAGGGCAAGCCTACGAGCAGTACTTC

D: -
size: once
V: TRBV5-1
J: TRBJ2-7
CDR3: CASTVDSSYEQYF
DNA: TGCGCCAGCACGGTCGACAGCTCCTACGAGCAGTACTTC

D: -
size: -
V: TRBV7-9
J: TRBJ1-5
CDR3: CASSLARGLEDNQPQHF
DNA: TGTGCCAGCAGCTTAGCGAGGGGACTGGAGGACAATCAGCCCCAGCATTTT

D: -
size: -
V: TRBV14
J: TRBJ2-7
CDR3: CASSQDDEDEQYF
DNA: TGTGCCAGCAGCCAAGATGACGAGGACGAGCAGTACTTC

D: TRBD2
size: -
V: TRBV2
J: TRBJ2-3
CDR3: CASSDGTSATHTQYF
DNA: TGTGCCAGCAGTGATGGGACTAGTGCGACTCATACGCAGTATTTT

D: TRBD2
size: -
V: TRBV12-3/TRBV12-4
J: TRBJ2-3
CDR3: CASSFWRGADTQYF
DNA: TGTGCCAGCAGTTTCTGGCGGGGGGCAGATACGCAGTATTTT

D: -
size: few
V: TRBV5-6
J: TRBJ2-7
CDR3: CASSSGPRYEQYF
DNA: TGTGCCAGCAGCTCCGGACCACGCTACGAGCAGTACTTC

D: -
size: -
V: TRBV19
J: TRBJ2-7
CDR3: CASRHAASRSYEQYF
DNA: TGTGCCAGTAGACACGCGGCCAGCCGCTCCTACGAGCAGTACTTC

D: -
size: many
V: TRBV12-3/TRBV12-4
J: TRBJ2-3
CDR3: CATRGSTDTQYF
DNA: TGTGCCACCCGGGGTAGCACAGATACGCAGTATTTT

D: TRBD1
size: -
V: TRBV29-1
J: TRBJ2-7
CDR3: CSGAQGGFSYEQYF
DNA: TGCAGCGGAGCACAGGGGGGTTTCTCCTACGAGCAGTACTTC

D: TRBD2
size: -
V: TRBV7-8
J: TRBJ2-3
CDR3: CASSKRGSRDTQYF
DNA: TGTGCCAGCAGCAAGCGGGGGTCCCGAGATACGCAGTATTTT

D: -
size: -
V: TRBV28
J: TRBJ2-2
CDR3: CASIGQYTGELFF
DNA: TGTGCCAGCATTGGACAGTACACCGGGGAGCTGTTTTTT

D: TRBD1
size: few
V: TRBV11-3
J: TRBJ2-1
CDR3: CASSLSGTGYYEQFF
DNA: TGTGCCAGCAGCTTATCCGGGACAGGGTATTATGAGCAGTTCTTC

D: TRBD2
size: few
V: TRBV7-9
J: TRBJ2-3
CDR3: CASSGTSGKDTQYF
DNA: TGTGCCAGCAGCGGGACTAGCGGGAAAGATACGCAGTATTTT

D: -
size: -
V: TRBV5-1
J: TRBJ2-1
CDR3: CASSSGMVYNEQFF
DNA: TGCGCCAGCAGTTCCGGGATGGTCTACAATGAGCAGTTCTTC

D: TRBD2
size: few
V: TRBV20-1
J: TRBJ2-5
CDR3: CSKALAGGDQETQYF
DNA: TGCAGCAAGGCACTAGCGGGGGGGGACCAAGAGACCCAGTACTTC

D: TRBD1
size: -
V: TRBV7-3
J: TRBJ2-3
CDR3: CASSLGGGTGTTDTQYF
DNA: TGTGCCAGCAGCTTAGGGGGGGGGACAGGGACTACAGATACGCAGTATTTT

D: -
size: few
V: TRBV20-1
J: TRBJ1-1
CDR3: CSAPSKEGRMTEAFF
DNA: TGCAGTGCTCCATCAAAGGAGGGAAGAATGACTGAAGCTTTCTTT

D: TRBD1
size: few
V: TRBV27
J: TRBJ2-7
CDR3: CASKLTGTTYEQYF
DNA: TGTGCCAGCAAACTGACAGGGACGACCTACGAGCAGTACTTC

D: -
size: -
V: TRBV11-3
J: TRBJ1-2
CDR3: CASSSSYRDDYGYTF
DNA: TGTGCCAGCAGCTCTTCCTATCGGGACGACTATGGCTACACCTTC

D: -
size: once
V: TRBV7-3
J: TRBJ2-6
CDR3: CASSQQGTNVLTF
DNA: TGTGCCAGCAGCCAACAGGGTACCAACGTCCTGACTTTC

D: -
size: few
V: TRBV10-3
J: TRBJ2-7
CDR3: CAIRGAYEQYF
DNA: TGTGCCATCAGGGGAGCCTACGAGCAGTACTTC

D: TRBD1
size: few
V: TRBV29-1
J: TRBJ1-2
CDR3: CSVPRGGTGGLYGYTF
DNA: TGCAGCGTCCCTCGGGGCGGGACAGGGGGTCTCTATGGCTACACCTTC

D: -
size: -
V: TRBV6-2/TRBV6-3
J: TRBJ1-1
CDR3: CASSYLAEAFF
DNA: TGTGCCAGCAGTTACCTTGCTGAAGCTTTCTTT

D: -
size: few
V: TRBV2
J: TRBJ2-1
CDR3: CASMGVVSYNEQFF
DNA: TGTGCCAGCATGGGGGTCGTCTCCTACAATGAGCAGTTCTTC

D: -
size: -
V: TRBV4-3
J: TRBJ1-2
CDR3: CASSQDLRTDYTF
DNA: TGCGCCAGCAGCCAAGATCTTCGGACAGACTACACCTTC

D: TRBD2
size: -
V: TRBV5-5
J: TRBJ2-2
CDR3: CASSVGLAENTGELFF
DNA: TGTGCCAGCAGCGTGGGACTAGCGGAGAACACCGGGGAGCTGTTTTTT